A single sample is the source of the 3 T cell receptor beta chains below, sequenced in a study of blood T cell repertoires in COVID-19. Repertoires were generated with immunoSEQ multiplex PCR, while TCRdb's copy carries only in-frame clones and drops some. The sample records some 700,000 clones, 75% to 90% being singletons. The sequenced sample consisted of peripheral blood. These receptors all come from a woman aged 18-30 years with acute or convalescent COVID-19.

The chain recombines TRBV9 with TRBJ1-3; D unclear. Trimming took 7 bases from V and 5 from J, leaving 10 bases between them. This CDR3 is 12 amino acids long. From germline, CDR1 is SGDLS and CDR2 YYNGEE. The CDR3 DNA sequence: TGTGCCAGCTCGCAGGAAAGAAACACCATATATTTT. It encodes CASSQERNTIYF.

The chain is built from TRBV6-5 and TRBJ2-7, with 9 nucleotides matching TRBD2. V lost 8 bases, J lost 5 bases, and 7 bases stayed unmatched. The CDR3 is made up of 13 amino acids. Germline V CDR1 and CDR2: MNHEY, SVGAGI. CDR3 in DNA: TGTGCCAGCGGCGGGGGGGACCCCCACGAGCAGTACTTC. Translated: CASGGGDPHEQYF.

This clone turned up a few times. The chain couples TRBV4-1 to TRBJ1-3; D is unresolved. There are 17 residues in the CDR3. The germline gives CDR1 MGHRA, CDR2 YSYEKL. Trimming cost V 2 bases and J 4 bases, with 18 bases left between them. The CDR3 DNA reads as TGCGCCAGCAGCCAAATACCGTATGTGGCGACAGGAAACACCATATATTTT. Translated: CASSQIPYVATGNTIYF.